The 29 T cell receptor beta chains reported below all come from one sample, sequenced in a study of control samples from healthy donors and cancer patients. Produced via immunoSEQ multiplex PCR; TCRdb's table is partial and in-frame only. Among more than 65,000 clones, 83% were seen once, and the ten largest hold about a sixth. Specimen: blood. The receptors were gathered from a man aged 55 to 70 in good health.

CDR3 loop: CASSVGPSQGRGRSEKLFF. The DNA of the CDR3 is TGTGCCAGCAGCGTAGGACCCAGTCAGGGCAGGGGGCGTTCAGAAAAACTGTTTTTT. This sequence joins TRBV9 and TRBJ1-4; 8 bases line up with TRBD1. With V trimmed by 0 bases and J by 8 bases, 18 bases remained unmatched. The CDR3 has 19 residues. The germline V gene encodes CDR1 SGDLS and CDR2 YYNGEE.

V usage is TRBV3-1 (or the pseudogene TRBV3-2) and J usage is TRBJ1-1; D ambiguous. Germline V CDR1 and CDR2: LGHDT, YNNKEL (reference sequence). The CDR3 loop spans 13 amino acids. The germline V and J ends were trimmed by 0 bases and 3 bases, with 5 bases remaining between them. Written as DNA, the CDR3 is TGTGCCAGCAGCCAAGATTTAGACACTGAAGCTTTCTTT. Protein sequence: CASSQDLDTEAFF.

This chain uses TRBV30 with TRBJ2-7, with 7 bases identical to TRBD2. Germline V CDR1 and CDR2: GTSNPN, SVGIG (reference sequence). The J segment lost 3 bases and the V segment lost 8 bases, leaving 13 bases of the junction unmatched. This CDR3 region has 14 residues. The CDR3 sequence is CAAGVAGVLYEQYF. DNA of the CDR3: TGTGCCGCGGGGGTGGCGGGAGTTCTCTACGAGCAGTACTTC.

The count of this clone is one. The V call is TRBV12-3 or TRBV12-4, the J call TRBJ1-2, with D perhaps matching TRBD1 (5 bases). V gave up 6 bases and J gave up 4 bases, with 9 bases separating them. This CDR3 contains 12 residues. For the CDR3, the DNA is TGTGCCAGCAGCCGGGACTTCTATGGCTACACCTTC. Encoded protein: CASSRDFYGYTF.

The chain links TRBV29-1 to TRBJ2-1; no firm D call. The V gene lost 4 bases and the J gene lost 5 bases, with 12 bases spanning the gap. CDR1 and CDR2 (germline): SQVTM, ANQGSEA. The CDR3 consists of 13 residues. The CDR3: CSVASYTHNEQFF. CDR3 bases: TGCAGCGTTGCCTCCTACACCCACAATGAGCAGTTCTTC.

The V and J genes are TRBV19 and TRBJ2-1; 11 bases match TRBD2. V shed 6 bases, J shed 1 base, and the junction held 5 bases outside the gene matches. This CDR3 is 16 amino acids long. The germline CDR1 and CDR2 sequences are LNHDA and SQIVND (reference sequence). For the CDR3, the DNA is TGTGCCAGTAGGGCTCTAGCGGGAGGATCCTACAATGAGCAGTTCTTC. Translating gives CASRALAGGSYNEQFF.

In its sample, this clone was seen once. CDR3 residues: CASSFGQGSGANVLTF. CDR3 nucleotide sequence: TGTGCCAGCAGTTTCGGGCAGGGCTCTGGGGCCAACGTCCTGACTTTC. V is TRBV27 and J is TRBJ2-6; tentatively, D is TRBD1 (5 bases). Germline CDR1 is MNHEY and CDR2 is SMNVEV (reference sequence). The CDR3 extends over 16 amino acids. V was clipped by 3 bases and J by 0 bases, with 9 bases between them.

The CDR3: CASSRNIVPQETQYF. CDR3 nucleotide sequence: TGCGCCAGCAGCCGAAACATTGTGCCCCAAGAGACCCAGTACTTC. The chain uses TRBV4-1 and TRBJ2-5; D is unclear. Germline V gene sequence: CDR1 MGHRA, CDR2 YSYEKL. The CDR3 runs to 15 residues. V was clipped by 4 bases and J by 1 base, with 13 bases between them.

This clone was seen more than once but under ten times. The chain recombines TRBV2 with TRBJ2-7; 7 positions agree with TRBD2. Germline lookup yields CDR1 SNHLY and CDR2 FYNNEI. With 7 bases clipped from V and 5 bases from J, the junction kept 11 bases outside the gene matches. The CDR3 sequence is 14 residues long. CDR3 loop: CASTELATSHEQYF. The CDR3 nucleotides read TGTGCCAGCACCGAACTAGCGACTTCCCACGAGCAGTACTTC.

V usage is TRBV27 and J usage is TRBJ1-4; D is possibly TRBD1 (5 bases). The CDR3 is 15 amino acids. Trimming pared 2 bases from V and 3 bases from J, leaving 10 bases between. Germline CDR1 is MNHEY and CDR2 is SMNVEV (reference sequence). The CDR3 sequence is CASSLGPGANEKLFF. The DNA for the CDR3 is TGTGCCAGCAGTTTAGGTCCGGGGGCTAATGAAAAACTGTTTTTT.

The chain recombines TRBV18 with TRBJ2-5; D uncertain. This CDR3 contains 13 residues. Germline V gene lookup returns CDR1 KGHSH and CDR2 LQKENI. Trimming removed 2 bases from V and 5 bases from J, with 9 bases in between. The CDR3 is CASSPGIGETQYF. In nucleotides, the CDR3 is TGTGCCAGCTCACCAGGGATCGGTGAGACCCAGTACTTC.

The rearrangement links TRBV2 to TRBJ2-5, with 11 bases identical to TRBD2. In germline, CDR1 is SNHLY, CDR2 FYNNEI. Trimming removed 7 bases from V and 5 bases from J; junction bases left unmatched: 9. CDR3 length equals 15 residues. The CDR3 nucleotides read TGTGCCAGCAAGAAACTAGCGGGAGTTCGGGAGACCCAGTACTTC. Protein sequence: CASKKLAGVRETQYF.

This clone was seen just once. The chain carries TRBV6-5 and TRBJ1-4; no clear D. Trimming removed 7 bases from V and 2 bases from J, with 8 bases in between. This CDR3 contains 13 residues. Germline V CDR1 and CDR2: MNHEY, SVGAGI. CDR3 region: CASKGGTNEKLFF. The CDR3 DNA follows: TGTGCCAGCAAGGGCGGTACTAATGAAAAACTGTTTTTT.

CDR3: CASGQVMNTEAFF. The CDR3 DNA follows: TGCGCCAGCGGACAGGTCATGAACACTGAAGCTTTCTTT. The chain employs TRBV4-1 and TRBJ1-1; 7 bases are a match to TRBD1. The CDR3 extends over 13 amino acids. The V gene's germline CDR1 is MGHRA and CDR2 YSYEKL. The junction had 3 bases not matched to a gene; V was cut back by 8 bases and J by 0 bases.

The chain uses TRBV7-2 and TRBJ1-2; D is possibly TRBD1 (6 bases). The CDR3 is 14 amino acids. Germline V CDR1 and CDR2: SGHTA, FQGNSA. V was shortened by 5 bases and J by 3 bases, with 13 bases between the two germline ends. The CDR3 region has the DNA TGTGCCAGCAGCGCCTCCTGGACAGACTATGGCTACACCTTC. Residues: CASSASWTDYGYTF.

The chain has TRBV28 and TRBJ1-1; D remains unclear. The CDR3 has 11 amino acids. Trimming left V 7 bases short and J 7 bases short, with 10 bases between. CDR1 and CDR2 from the germline V gene are MDHEN and SYDVKM. The DNA for the CDR3 is TGTGCCAGCAACAGTCGAGATGAAGCTTTCTTT. It yields the protein CASNSRDEAFF.

This clone appeared once. V gene TRBV7-2 combines with J gene TRBJ2-7; possible D gene TRBD2, 5 bases. The CDR3 length is 14 residues. Germline loops: CDR1 SGHTA, CDR2 FQGNSA. V was trimmed by 5 bases and J by 7 bases, leaving 18 bases between them. This CDR3 reads CASSATTQEGEQYF. In DNA, the CDR3 is TGTGCCAGCAGCGCCACGACCCAAGAGGGTGAGCAGTACTTC.

V is TRBV13 and J is TRBJ1-3, with D perhaps matching TRBD1 (6 bases). V lost 5 bases, J lost 0 bases, and 11 bases lay in between. Germline V gene sequence: CDR1 PRHDT, CDR2 FYEKMQ (reference sequence). The CDR3 is made up of 15 amino acids. CDR3 loop: CASSNRGLSGNTIYF. CDR3 DNA sequence: TGTGCCAGCAGCAACCGGGGGCTCTCTGGAAACACCATATATTTT.

Only a few counts were recorded for this clone. The rearrangement joins TRBV5-1 to TRBJ1-4; possible D gene TRBD1, 5 bases. V lost 3 bases to trimming and J lost 5 bases, with 14 bases between them. The CDR3 length is 15 residues. Germline loops: CDR1 SGHRS, CDR2 YFSETQ. CDR3 in amino acids: CASSSDRDLNEKLFF. The CDR3 DNA follows: TGCGCCAGCAGCTCCGACCGGGACTTAAATGAAAAACTGTTTTTT.

The gene calls are TRBV6-5 and TRBJ1-5; no clear D gene. V lost 4 bases to trimming and J lost 6 bases, with 13 bases between them. The CDR3 sequence is 14 residues long. In germline, CDR1 is MNHEY, CDR2 SVGAGI. CDR3 coding DNA: TGTGCCAGCAGTTCGGAAGGTTTTGGTCAGCCCCAGCATTTT. Its translation: CASSSEGFGQPQHF.

The chain recombines TRBV18 with TRBJ1-5; D uncertain. Trimming removed 2 bases at V and 4 bases at J, with 9 bases between. Germline V gene sequence: CDR1 KGHSH, CDR2 LQKENI. The CDR3 is 14 amino acids. CDR3 in DNA: TGTGCCAGCTCACCAGGATCGGGGAATCAGCCCCAGCATTTT. Amino acids: CASSPGSGNQPQHF.

Worth noting for this clone: Other DNA sequences of this sample code for an identical CDR3. V gene TRBV7-2 combines with J gene TRBJ2-3; 7 bases fit TRBD1. V lost 3 bases and J lost 1; bases outside the gene matches: 7. Germline-derived CDR1 and CDR2 are SGHTA and FQGNSA. This CDR3 comprises 16 residues. The CDR3 DNA follows: TGTGCCAGCAGCTTGCGGACAGGAACCGGCACAGATACGCAGTATTTT. Amino acid sequence: CASSLRTGTGTDTQYF.

V and J are TRBV6-2 or TRBV6-3 and TRBJ2-1, with TRBD2 as a possible D gene (6 bases). The CDR3 spans 14 residues. Trimming stripped 2 bases from V and 5 bases from J, with 10 bases between. CDR1 and CDR2 from the germline V gene are MNHEY and SVGEGT. CDR3 DNA sequence: TGTGCCAGCAGTTACCGGACTACAAACAATGAGCAGTTCTTC. This sequence encodes CASSYRTTNNEQFF.

The chain has TRBV3-1 (or the pseudogene TRBV3-2) and TRBJ2-2; 9 bases line up with TRBD2. In germline, CDR1 is LGHDT, CDR2 YNNKEL (reference sequence). The CDR3 sequence is 17 residues long. Germline trimming cut 0 bases from V and 7 bases from J; bases unmatched to any gene: 9. The CDR3 spells CASSQEGSGRVIGELFF. The CDR3 region has the DNA TGTGCCAGCAGCCAAGAAGGTAGCGGGAGAGTGATCGGGGAGCTGTTTTTT.

J is TRBJ2-1 and V is TRBV11-2; 13 nucleotides agree with TRBD2. CDR1 and CDR2 (germline): SGHAT, FQNNGV. Germline trimming cut 4 bases from V and 6 bases from J; bases unmatched to any gene: 9. This CDR3 is 17 amino acids long. The CDR3 spells CASSSTLRLAGGNEQFF. The CDR3, as DNA: TGTGCCAGCAGCTCAACCCTCAGACTAGCGGGAGGCAATGAGCAGTTCTTC.

The rearrangement joins TRBV5-1 to TRBJ2-5; 8 nucleotides align to TRBD2. Germline CDR1 is SGHRS and CDR2 is YFSETQ. The CDR3 is 15 residues long. V lost 0 bases and J lost 2; bases outside the gene matches: 3. In DNA form, the CDR3 reads TGCGCCAGCAGCTTGGTATTAGCGGGGCAAGAGACCCAGTACTTC. This translates into CASSLVLAGQETQYF.

Only a few counts were recorded for this clone. The chain links TRBV30 to TRBJ2-7; 12 bases fit TRBD2. The germline V gene encodes CDR1 GTSNPN and CDR2 SVGIG (reference sequence). Trimming removed 3 bases from V and 0 bases from J; junction bases left unmatched: 9. This CDR3 contains 17 residues. In DNA, the CDR3 is TGTGCCTGGAGGGGGACTAGCGGGTCCTCAAGCTCCTACGAGCAGTACTTC. Amino acids: CAWRGTSGSSSSYEQYF.

In nucleotides, the CDR3 is TGTGCCAGTAGCCCCTTGATGCCTGAATCTAGGGAGAACACCGGGGAGCTGTTTTTT. Translation gives CASSPLMPESRENTGELFF. This rearrangement joins TRBV19 to TRBJ2-2; unclear D gene. CDR1 and CDR2 (germline): LNHDA, SQIVND (reference sequence). CDR3 length: 19 amino acids. The V end was cut by 6 bases, the J end by 1 base, with 24 bases between.

This clone was seen a few times. The chain recombines TRBV6-2 or TRBV6-3 with TRBJ1-5; D call uncertain. From germline, CDR1 is MNHEY and CDR2 SVGEGT. V lost 6 bases, J lost 6 bases, and 15 bases lay in between. The CDR3 has 14 amino acids. DNA for the CDR3: TGTGCCAGCAGCCAACTCGGTGGCGGTCAGCCCCAGCATTTT. This translates into CASSQLGGGQPQHF.